Given below is one T cell receptor beta chain in context. The antigen is not known. PCR used 60 Vbeta primers and 13 Jbeta primers. TCRdb's copy holds only in-frame clones and misses some; the assay was immunoSEQ multiplex PCR. The sample holds more than 150,000 clones, 70% to 80% seen once. The CDR3 is made up of 14 amino acids. V was shortened by 4 bases and J by 3 bases, with 13 bases between the two germline ends. Germline V gene data show CDR1 as SGDLS and CDR2 as YYNGEE. These data come from a study of cytomegalovirus exposure and HLA in healthy donors. Study-wide results and caveats: TCR beta sequences reportedly predicted most subjects' HLA-A and HLA-B alleles accurately. Some highly shared sequence variants likely arose as a pipeline artifact.

Specimen: PBMCs. The origin of this receptor is a man aged 18 to 29 in good health and CMV-seronegative. The chain carries TRBV9 and TRBJ1-2; TRBD1 might be the D (6 bases). The CDR3 sequence is CASSLFSGDYGYTF. The CDR3 region has the DNA TGTGCCAGCAGCCTATTTTCAGGGGACTATGGCTACACCTTC.